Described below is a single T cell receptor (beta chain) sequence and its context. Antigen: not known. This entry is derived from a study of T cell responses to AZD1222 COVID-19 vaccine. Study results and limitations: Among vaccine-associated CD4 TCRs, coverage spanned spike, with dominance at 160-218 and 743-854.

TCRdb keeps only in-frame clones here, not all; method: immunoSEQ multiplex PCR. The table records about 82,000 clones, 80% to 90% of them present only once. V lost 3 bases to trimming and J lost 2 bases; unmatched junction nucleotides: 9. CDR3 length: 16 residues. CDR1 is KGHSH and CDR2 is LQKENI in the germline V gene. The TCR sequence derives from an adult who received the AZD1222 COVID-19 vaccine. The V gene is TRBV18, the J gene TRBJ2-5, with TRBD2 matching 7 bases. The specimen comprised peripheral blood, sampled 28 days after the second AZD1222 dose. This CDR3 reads CASSPGEGLLQETQYF. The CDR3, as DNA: TGTGCCAGCTCACCCGGGGAGGGCCTTTTACAAGAGACCCAGTACTTC.